The T cell receptor beta chain under discussion was sequenced for a study of CD8+ T cells in alopecia areata. About the study: Treated patients received severity scores based on the percentage of scalp area affected. General observations from the study: Association of baseline CD8+ expansion with response is uncertain owing to one nonresponder. Among the 100 top clones, expanded CD8+ clones, like scalp clonality, were significantly decreased by tofacitinib.

Investigators isolated RNA and reverse transcribed it into cDNA to act as the sequencing template. Sequencing used immunoSEQ multiplex PCR; TCRdb keeps in-frame clones, though not all of them. The sample consists of about 270,000 clones, roughly 63% of them appearing once. Regarding treatment: oral pan-JAK inhibitor, 5-10 mg twice daily. Collection of lesional scalp punch biopsies and peripheral blood was performed in alopecia areata patients. Remarks on this clone: Its antigen is not identified.

V dropped 3 bases and J dropped 1; count of bases not matched to a gene: 3. There are 14 residues in the CDR3. CDR1 and CDR2 from the germline V gene are SGDLS and YYNGEE. The clonotype comes from a human donor with alopecia areata. The source material was CD4+ T cells sorted from blood, sampled at week 52, from a patient treated with tofacitinib. The V call is TRBV9, the J call TRBJ1-1; TRBD1 agrees at 7 bases. CDR3 nucleotide sequence: TGTGCCAGCAGCGGCGGGACAGCGAACACTGAAGCTTTCTTT. Its protein is CASSGGTANTEAFF.